The rows below give T cell receptor beta chains drawn from one sample of a study of cytomegalovirus exposure and HLA in healthy donors. The repertoire was sequenced with immunoSEQ multiplex PCR; TCRdb's copy has only in-frame clones and lacks some. In the table there are some 170,000 clones, about two thirds of which are singletons. The sequenced sample was PBMCs. Source of these receptors: a woman aged 25-40 years in good health and CMV-seronegative. CDR3s include the opening cysteine and the closing phenylalanine or tryptophan. The D gene is left open where the match is weak. Clone size is stated in some rows and not others, as once, few, many or a class when expanded.

j_call v_call clone_size d_call cdr3_aa cdr3_nt
TRBJ2-3 TRBV5-4 few . CASSRTENTDTQYF TGTGCCAGCAGCCGAACAGAGAACACAGATACGCAGTATTTT
TRBJ2-7 TRBV19 . TRBD1 CASSMGTGGYEQYF TGTGCCAGTAGTATGGGGACAGGGGGCTACGAGCAGTACTTC
TRBJ2-3 TRBV27 . . CASSREIADTQYF TGTGCCAGCAGTAGGGAGATTGCAGATACGCAGTATTTT
TRBJ1-3 TRBV7-9 . TRBD1 CASSTTKGQPGNTIYF TGTGCCAGCAGCACGACCAAGGGACAGCCCGGAAACACCATATATTTT
TRBJ1-5 TRBV5-5 . . CASSPGADSNQPQHF TGTGCCAGCAGCCCAGGGGCAGATAGCAATCAGCCCCAGCATTTT
TRBJ1-2 TRBV28 . . CASRMFGVPGGYTF TGTGCCAGCAGAATGTTTGGAGTTCCGGGTGGCTACACCTTC
TRBJ1-6 TRBV15 few . CATSRARGSGSPLHF TGTGCCACCAGCAGGGCCCGGGGGAGCGGGTCACCCCTCCACTTT
TRBJ2-5 TRBV6-6 . TRBD2 CASSYSGGGARETQYF TGTGCCAGCAGTTACTCTGGCGGGGGGGCCAGAGAGACCCAGTACTTC
TRBJ1-4 TRBV28 few TRBD1 CASSLVTPVSGGTEKLFF TGTGCCAGCAGTTTAGTAACCCCCGTGTCAGGGGGAACTGAAAAACTGTTTTTT
TRBJ1-4 TRBV30 few . CAWSTARGKLFF TGTGCCTGGAGCACCGCTCGCGGAAAACTGTTTTTT
TRBJ2-7 TRBV4-3 once . CASSTPGQRRAEQYF TGCGCCAGCAGCACACCCGGCCAACGGAGGGCCGAGCAGTACTTC
TRBJ2-7 TRBV27 . . CASSLTVLSYEQYF TGTGCCAGCAGTTTAACGGTTCTCTCCTACGAGCAGTACTTC
TRBJ1-4 TRBV27 once . CASSLYRDEKLFF TGTGCCAGCAGTTTGTACAGGGATGAAAAACTGTTTTTT
TRBJ2-2 TRBV19 . . CASSIGTGTNTGELFF TGTGCCAGTAGTATAGGAACAGGGACGAACACCGGGGAGCTGTTTTTT
TRBJ2-2 TRBV5-5 . . CASSLTQGLAGELFF TGTGCCAGCAGCTTGACCCAGGGATTGGCCGGGGAGCTGTTTTTT
TRBJ2-1 TRBV25-1 few . CASSETGYNEQFF TGTGCCAGCAGTGAAACAGGTTACAATGAGCAGTTCTTC
TRBJ2-2 TRBV11-3 . TRBD1 CASSLDPLRTGSKTGELFF TGTGCCAGCAGCTTAGACCCGTTAAGGACAGGGTCGAAAACCGGGGAGCTGTTTTTT
TRBJ2-2 TRBV7-3 . TRBD1 CASSPTGAIPNTGELFF TGTGCCAGCAGCCCAACAGGGGCTATCCCGAACACCGGGGAGCTGTTTTTT
TRBJ2-1 TRBV29-1 . . CSVERGPFF TGCAGCGTTGAAAGGGGTCCGTTCTTC
TRBJ2-1 TRBV6-5 few TRBD2 CASIPAGAYNEQFF TGTGCCAGCATCCCAGCGGGAGCGTACAATGAGCAGTTCTTC
TRBJ2-1 TRBV6-5 . TRBD1 CASSYGQGLNNEQFF TGTGCCAGCAGTTACGGACAGGGACTTAACAATGAGCAGTTCTTC
TRBJ1-5 TRBV10-3 . . CAISESAGNQPQHF TGTGCCATCAGTGAGTCGGCGGGTAATCAGCCCCAGCATTTT
TRBJ1-2 TRBV19 . . CASSLGRGIDYGYTF TGTGCCAGTAGCCTTGGCCGCGGAATCGACTATGGCTACACCTTC
TRBJ2-2 TRBV4-2 . . CASRLGDLTGELFF TGTGCCAGCAGATTAGGGGATCTCACCGGGGAGCTGTTTTTT
TRBJ1-2 TRBV18 . . CASSPLREDGYTF TGTGCCAGCTCACCACTCAGGGAGGATGGCTACACCTTC
TRBJ2-1 TRBV4-1 . TRBD2 CASSQGGTSGRSQHEQFF TGCGCCAGCAGCCAAGGGGGGACTAGCGGGAGGTCGCAGCATGAGCAGTTCTTC
TRBJ1-6 TRBV27 few . CASSLQVYNSPLHF TGTGCCAGCAGTTTGCAGGTCTATAATTCACCCCTCCACTTT
TRBJ2-7 TRBV28 . TRBD1 CASSFGQAYEQYF TGTGCCAGCAGTTTCGGACAGGCCTACGAGCAGTACTTC
TRBJ2-1 TRBV7-2 . . CASSWGPSYNEQFF TGTGCCAGCAGTTGGGGCCCCAGCTACAATGAGCAGTTCTTC
TRBJ1-6 TRBV27 once TRBD1 CASSLTRDRANSPLHF TGTGCCAGCAGTCTCACCAGGGACAGGGCTAATTCACCCCTCCACTTT
TRBJ1-2 TRBV28 . . CASSLQGRYGYTF TGTGCCAGCAGTCTTCAGGGCCGCTATGGCTACACCTTC
TRBJ2-5 TRBV6-4 . . CASRNGGARTQYF TGTGCCAGCAGAAATGGGGGGGCGCGTACCCAGTACTTC
TRBJ1-6 TRBV27 . TRBD1 CASKDRGNSPLHF TGTGCCAGCAAGGACAGGGGTAATTCACCCCTCCACTTT
TRBJ1-1 TRBV2 . . CASSEQQDTEAFF TGTGCCAGCAGTGAACAACAGGACACTGAAGCTTTCTTT
TRBJ2-1 TRBV12-5 once TRBD2 CASGLSLAGGPDNEQFF TGTGCTAGTGGTTTGTCCTTAGCGGGGGGGCCCGACAATGAGCAGTTCTTC
TRBJ2-5 TRBV9 . . CASSAGIEETQYF TGTGCCAGCAGTGCGGGAATTGAGGAGACCCAGTACTTC
TRBJ1-5 TRBV7-2 . TRBD1 CASSNRTGIITRSQPQHF TGTGCCAGCAGCAACCGGACAGGGATTATCACAAGGAGTCAGCCCCAGCATTTT
TRBJ1-5 TRBV7-7 few TRBD1 CASSDRGEWPQHF TGTGCCAGCAGCGACAGGGGAGAGTGGCCCCAGCATTTT
TRBJ2-7 TRBV30 few . CAWTPEPGTRGTYEQYF TGTGCCTGGACCCCAGAACCCGGGACAAGAGGTACCTACGAGCAGTACTTC
TRBJ1-4 TRBV7-9 few TRBD1 CASSVNRGGKLFF TGTGCCAGCAGCGTTAACAGGGGAGGAAAACTGTTTTTT
TRBJ1-3 TRBV27 . . CASSLNPGTGNTIYF TGTGCCAGCAGTTTAAATCCAGGGACTGGAAACACCATATATTTT
TRBJ1-3 TRBV7-9 . . CASSLQASGNTIYF TGTGCCAGCAGCTTGCAGGCCTCTGGAAACACCATATATTTT
TRBJ1-4 TRBV28 few . CASEKNFNEKLFF TGTGCCAGCGAGAAAAACTTCAATGAAAAACTGTTTTTT
TRBJ2-7 TRBV7-6 . . CASSLSPRQTYEQYF TGTGCCAGCAGCTTATCTCCCAGGCAAACCTACGAGCAGTACTTC
TRBJ1-4 TRBV4-3 once . CASSQLTRATNEKLFF TGCGCCAGCAGCCAGCTGACCAGAGCGACTAATGAAAAACTGTTTTTT
TRBJ1-1 TRBV6-5 . TRBD1 CASSPPRGDTEAFF TGTGCCAGCAGCCCTCCCAGGGGGGACACTGAAGCTTTCTTT
TRBJ1-1 TRBV2 . . CASSDWPKAFF TGTGCCAGCAGTGATTGGCCGAAAGCTTTCTTT
TRBJ1-1 TRBV15 few . CATSRGGGGTEAFF TGTGCCACCAGCAGAGGGGGTGGAGGCACTGAAGCTTTCTTT
TRBJ2-3 TRBV15 . TRBD2 CATSTGLSGRSTDTQYF TGTGCCACCAGCACTGGACTTAGCGGGAGGAGCACAGATACGCAGTATTTT
TRBJ2-1 TRBV4-2 . TRBD2 CASSQEELADNEQFF TGTGCCAGCAGCCAAGAGGAACTAGCGGACAATGAGCAGTTCTTC
TRBJ2-4 TRBV7-2 few . CASSFPEDIQYF TGTGCCAGCAGCTTCCCGGAGGACATTCAGTACTTC
TRBJ2-2 TRBV30 . . CAWSATNTGELFF TGTGCCTGGAGTGCTACGAACACCGGGGAGCTGTTTTTT
TRBJ1-2 TRBV5-1 . . CASTIGDSYGYTF TGCGCCAGCACTATAGGAGATTCCTATGGCTACACCTTC
TRBJ2-2 TRBV9 . TRBD1 CASTSGGTNTGELFF TGTGCCAGCACCTCAGGGGGCACGAACACCGGGGAGCTGTTTTTT
TRBJ2-1 TRBV2 . TRBD2 CASSEFTSGYNEQFF TGTGCCAGCAGTGAATTCACTAGCGGGTACAATGAGCAGTTCTTC
TRBJ2-7 TRBV4-1 . . CASSQARRGPEQYF TGCGCCAGCAGCCAAGCCCGACGAGGTCCCGAGCAGTACTTC